This T cell receptor (beta chain) was recovered during a study of PD-L1 blockade in urothelial cancer. The CDR3 is made up of 16 amino acids. CDR1 is MNHEY and CDR2 is SMNVEV in the germline V gene (reference sequence). V shed 5 bases and J shed 7 bases, with 20 bases lying between them. This clone occurred once. The time point here: pretreatment peripheral blood. Profiled with immunoSEQ multiplex PCR; TCRdb holds only in-frame clones, not every one. The sample carries 45,000 or so clones, 70% to 90% recorded once. This rearrangement joins TRBV27 to TRBJ1-4, with D tentatively TRBD1 (5 bases). The receptor was isolated from a donor aged 40 or over with urothelial cancer. Here the sequenced sample was PBMCs, taken around atezolizumab (anti-PD-L1) treatment. The CDR3 nucleotides are TGTGCCAGCAGTCCCCTCGGGACTCCCGTGGGTGAAAAACTGTTTTTT. Protein sequence: CASSPLGTPVGEKLFF.